This TCR beta chain originates from a study of immune heterogeneity within non-small cell lung tumors. Study observations and caveats: Identical dominant CDR3 beta clonotypes were found repeatedly across the tumor sites of a single patient, and these appeared alongside high-frequency clones that were unique to particular tumor locations. Comparison across individual patients showed largely distinct high-frequency T-cell receptor beta clonotypes.

The trim removed 2 bases at V and 2 bases at J, leaving 7 bases unmatched. Per the germline V gene, CDR1 is MNHNY and CDR2 is SVGAGI (reference sequence). The CDR3 is 17 amino acids. By its share, this clonotype is medium-sized. Its antigen is still unknown. TCR beta CDR3 regions came from multiplex PCR with 32 forward V and 13 reverse J primers. TCRdb re-called the multiplex PCR reads through MiXCR, storing one row per CDR3 protein. The data hold approximately 6,000 distinct CDR3 sequences, with around 23% observed a single time. Bulk tumor gDNA, 550 to 600 ng per sample, served as the TCR template. Several far-apart biopsies were taken per primary tumor during surgery. Surgery that was curative in intent was performed on patients with untreated, newly diagnosed non-small cell lung cancer. Study donors were patients with a new diagnosis of non-small cell lung cancer who underwent surgery with curative intent.

Material for sequencing was lung tumor tissue. The chain uses TRBV6-6 and TRBJ2-1, with 9 bases lining up with TRBD2. This TCR was recovered from a man between 60 and 70 years old with non-small cell lung cancer. The CDR3 DNA follows: TGTGCCAGCAGTTACCGGGATAGCGGGAGCCCCTACAATGAGCAGTTCTTC. Translating gives CASSYRDSGSPYNEQFF.